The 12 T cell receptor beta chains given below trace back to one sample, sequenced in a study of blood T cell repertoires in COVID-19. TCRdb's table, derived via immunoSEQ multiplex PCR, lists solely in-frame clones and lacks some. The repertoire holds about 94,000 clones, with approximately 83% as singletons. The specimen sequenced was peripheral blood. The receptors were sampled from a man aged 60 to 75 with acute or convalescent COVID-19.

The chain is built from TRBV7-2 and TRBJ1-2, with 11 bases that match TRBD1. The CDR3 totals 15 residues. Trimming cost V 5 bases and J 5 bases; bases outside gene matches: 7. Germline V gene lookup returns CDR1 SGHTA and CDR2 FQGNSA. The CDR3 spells CASSPWTGGAYGYTF. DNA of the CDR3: TGTGCCAGCAGCCCCTGGACAGGGGGCGCGTATGGCTACACCTTC.

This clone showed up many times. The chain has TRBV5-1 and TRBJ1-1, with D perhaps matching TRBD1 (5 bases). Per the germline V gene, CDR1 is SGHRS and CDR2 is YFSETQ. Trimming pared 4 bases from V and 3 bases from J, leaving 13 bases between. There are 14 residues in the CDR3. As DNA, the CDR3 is TGCGCCAGCAGCCCATACGGGGGGGACACTGAAGCTTTCTTT. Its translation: CASSPYGGDTEAFF.

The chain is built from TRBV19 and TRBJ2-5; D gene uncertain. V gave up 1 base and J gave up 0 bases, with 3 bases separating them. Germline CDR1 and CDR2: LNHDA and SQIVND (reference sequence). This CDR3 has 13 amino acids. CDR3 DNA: TGTGCCAGTAGTATAGCGGACCAAGAGACCCAGTACTTC. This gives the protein CASSIADQETQYF.

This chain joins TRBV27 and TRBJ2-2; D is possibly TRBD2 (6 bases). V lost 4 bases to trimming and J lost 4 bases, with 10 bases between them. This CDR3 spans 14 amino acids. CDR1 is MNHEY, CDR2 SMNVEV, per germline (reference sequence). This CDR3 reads CASSWGVGTGELFF. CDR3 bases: TGTGCCAGCAGTTGGGGGGTTGGCACCGGGGAGCTGTTTTTT.

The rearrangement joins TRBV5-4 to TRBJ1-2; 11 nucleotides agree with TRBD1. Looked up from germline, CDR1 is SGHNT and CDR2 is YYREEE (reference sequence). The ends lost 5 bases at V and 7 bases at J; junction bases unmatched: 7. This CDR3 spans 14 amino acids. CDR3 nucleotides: TGTGCCAGCAGTTATGGACAGGGGGCTGTTGGCTACACCTTC. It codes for CASSYGQGAVGYTF.

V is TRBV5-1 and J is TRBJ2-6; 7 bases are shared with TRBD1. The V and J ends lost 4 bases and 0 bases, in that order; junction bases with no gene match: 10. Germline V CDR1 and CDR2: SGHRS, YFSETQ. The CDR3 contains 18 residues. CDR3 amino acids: CASSPGQNFFSGANVLTF. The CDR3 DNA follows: TGCGCCAGCAGCCCGGGACAGAATTTCTTCTCTGGGGCCAACGTCCTGACTTTC.

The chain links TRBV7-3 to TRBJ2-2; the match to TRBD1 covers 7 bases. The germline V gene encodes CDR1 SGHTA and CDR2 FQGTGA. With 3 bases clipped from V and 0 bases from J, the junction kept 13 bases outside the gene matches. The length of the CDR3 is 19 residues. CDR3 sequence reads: CASSFLTGALPPNTGELFF. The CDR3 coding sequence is TGTGCCAGCAGCTTTCTAACAGGGGCCCTTCCCCCGAACACCGGGGAGCTGTTTTTT.

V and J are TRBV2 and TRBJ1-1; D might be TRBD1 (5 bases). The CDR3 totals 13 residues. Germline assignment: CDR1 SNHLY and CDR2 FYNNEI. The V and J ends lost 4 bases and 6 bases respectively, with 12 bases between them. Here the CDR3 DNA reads TGTGCCAGCAGTGCAGGGCTTGGGGCTGAAGCTTTCTTT. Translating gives CASSAGLGAEAFF. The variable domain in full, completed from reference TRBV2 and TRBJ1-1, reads EPEVTQTPSHQVTQMGQEVILRCVPISNHLYFYWYRQILGQKVEFLVSFYNNEISEKSEIFDDQFSVERPDGSNFTLKIRSTKLEDSAMYFCASSAGLGAEAFFGQGTRLTVV.

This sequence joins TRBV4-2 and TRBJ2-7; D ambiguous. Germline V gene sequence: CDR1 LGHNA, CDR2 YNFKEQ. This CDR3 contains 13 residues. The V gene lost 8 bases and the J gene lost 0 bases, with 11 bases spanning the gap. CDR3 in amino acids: CASQAPGSYEQYF. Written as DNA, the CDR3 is TGTGCCAGCCAGGCTCCCGGCTCCTACGAGCAGTACTTC.

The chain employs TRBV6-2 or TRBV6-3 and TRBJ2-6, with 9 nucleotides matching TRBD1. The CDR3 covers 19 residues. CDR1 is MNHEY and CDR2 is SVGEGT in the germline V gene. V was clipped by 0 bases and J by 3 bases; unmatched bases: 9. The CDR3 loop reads CASSYSSTGGSFGANVLTF. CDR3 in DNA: TGTGCCAGCAGTTACTCTAGTACAGGGGGCAGCTTTGGGGCCAACGTCCTGACTTTC.

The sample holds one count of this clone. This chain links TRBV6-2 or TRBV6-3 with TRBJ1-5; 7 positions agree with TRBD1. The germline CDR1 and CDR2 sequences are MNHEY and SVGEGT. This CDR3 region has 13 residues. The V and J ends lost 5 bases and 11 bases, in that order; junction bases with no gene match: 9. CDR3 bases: TGTGCCAGCAGTCAACGAAAAACAGGGGCCCAGCATTTT. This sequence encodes CASSQRKTGAQHF.

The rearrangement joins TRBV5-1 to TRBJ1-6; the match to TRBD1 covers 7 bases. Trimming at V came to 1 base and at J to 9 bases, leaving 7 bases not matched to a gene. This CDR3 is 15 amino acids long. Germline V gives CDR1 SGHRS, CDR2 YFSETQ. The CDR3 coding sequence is TGCGCCAGCAGCTTGCTAGGACAGGACCTTTCACCCCTCCACTTT. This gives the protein CASSLLGQDLSPLHF.